The present T cell receptor (beta chain) was sequenced within a study of blood T cells in healthy people across ages. Across the study: Researchers report that template switching captured about one barcoded beta molecule per two T cells. Broader study findings: The study could not conclusively compare naive and antigen-experienced cells, given its unsorted PBMCs.

Those donating, healthy Caucasian individuals from Russia, were aged 6 to 90. Concerning this clonotype itself: Its antigen is not known. This clone may be a read error of a much larger clone one base away.

For the second PCR, which ran for roughly 6 to 11 cycles, a sample-barcoded 5' primer and a J-beta primer mix were used. Tagging of each cDNA molecule was performed by a template-switch adaptor with 12 random nucleotides. TCRdb reanalysed the 5' RACE reads using MiXCR and keeps one entry per CDR3 protein. Among roughly 900,000 distinct CDR3 sequences, about 48% were seen once, and the ten largest hold roughly 12%. This TCR was sampled from a man aged 25 to 40 in good health. The sequencing input was blood.

CDR3 sequence reads: CASSQEGAQGSQPQHF. The CDR3 DNA reads as TGCGCCAGCAGCCAAGAGGGGGCCCAGGGTAGTCAGCCCCAGCATTTT. This sequence joins TRBV4-3 and TRBJ1-5, with D possibly matching TRBD1 (6 bases). The CDR3 consists of 16 residues. The germline gives CDR1 LGHNA, CDR2 YSLEER. The V end lost 0 bases, the J end lost 6 bases, and 15 bases lay between the germline ends.